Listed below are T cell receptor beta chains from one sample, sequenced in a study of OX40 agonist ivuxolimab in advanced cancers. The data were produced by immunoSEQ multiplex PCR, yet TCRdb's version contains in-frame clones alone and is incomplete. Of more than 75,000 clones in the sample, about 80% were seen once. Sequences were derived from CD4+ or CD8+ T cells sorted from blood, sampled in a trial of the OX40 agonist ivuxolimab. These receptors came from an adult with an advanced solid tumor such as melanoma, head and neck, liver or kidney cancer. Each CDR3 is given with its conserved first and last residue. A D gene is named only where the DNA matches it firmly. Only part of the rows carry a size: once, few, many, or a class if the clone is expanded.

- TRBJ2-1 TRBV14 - CASSQVSGQGDEQFF TGTGCCAGCAGCCAAGTCAGTGGCCAGGGCGATGAGCAGTTCTTC
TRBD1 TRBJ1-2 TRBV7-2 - CASSLQGGGYGYTF TGTGCCAGCAGCTTACAGGGGGGAGGCTATGGCTACACCTTC
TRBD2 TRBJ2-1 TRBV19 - CASSIVGRASGGPYNEQFF TGTGCCAGTAGTATAGTTGGTAGGGCTAGCGGGGGACCCTACAATGAGCAGTTCTTC
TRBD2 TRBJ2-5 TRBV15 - CATSRDHSGSGETQYF TGTGCCACCAGCAGAGATCATAGCGGGAGTGGAGAGACCCAGTACTTC
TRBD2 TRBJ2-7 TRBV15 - CATSRGPPSGKGYEQYF TGTGCCACCAGCAGAGGCCCCCCTAGCGGGAAGGGGTACGAGCAGTACTTC
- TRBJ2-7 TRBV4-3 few CASSQDRTGEQYF TGCGCCAGCAGCCAAGATCGGACCGGGGAGCAGTACTTC
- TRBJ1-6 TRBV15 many CATSRDRQALHF TGTGCCACCAGCAGAGATCGGCAAGCCCTCCACTTT
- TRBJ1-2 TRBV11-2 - CASSLGFRHDQGYTF TGTGCCAGCAGCTTAGGGTTCCGGCACGACCAGGGCTACACCTTC
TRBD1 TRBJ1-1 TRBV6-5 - CASSTGTGRTEAFF TGTGCCAGCAGTACAGGGACAGGAAGGACTGAAGCTTTCTTT
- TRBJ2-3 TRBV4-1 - CASSQGKEGPDTQYF TGCGCCAGCAGCCAAGGAAAAGAGGGACCGGATACGCAGTATTTT
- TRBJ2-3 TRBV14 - CASSRLSWDEVRGTDTQYF TGTGCCAGCAGCCGCCTCTCATGGGACGAGGTGAGGGGCACAGATACGCAGTATTTT
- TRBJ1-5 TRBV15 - CATSRAGDRDQPQHF TGTGCCACCAGCAGAGCAGGGGATCGGGATCAGCCCCAGCATTTT
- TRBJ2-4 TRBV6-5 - CASSSIGAAKNIQYF TGTGCCAGCAGCTCCATCGGGGCGGCCAAAAACATTCAGTACTTC
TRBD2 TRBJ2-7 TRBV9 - CASSNPAGGLAGSLYF TGTGCCAGCAGCAACCCTGCTGGGGGACTAGCGGGATCCCTATACTTC
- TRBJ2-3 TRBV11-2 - CASSLVSGTDTQYF TGTGCCAGCAGCTTGGTGTCCGGCACAGATACGCAGTATTTT
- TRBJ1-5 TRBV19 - CASSRQYSNQPQHF TGTGCCAGTAGTCGACAGTATAGCAATCAGCCCCAGCATTTT
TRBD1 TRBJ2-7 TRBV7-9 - CASSLGGQGASSEQYF TGTGCCAGCAGCTTAGGGGGACAGGGGGCCTCTTCCGAGCAGTACTTC
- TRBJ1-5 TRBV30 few CAWAMRGQPQHF TGTGCCTGGGCGATGAGGGGACAGCCCCAGCATTTT
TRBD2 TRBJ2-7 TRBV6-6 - CASSYGAGGSYEQYF TGTGCCAGCAGTTACGGAGCGGGAGGCTCCTACGAGCAGTACTTC
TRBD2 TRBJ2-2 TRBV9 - CASSVDLAGLTGELFF TGTGCCAGCAGCGTTGACTTAGCGGGACTCACCGGGGAGCTGTTTTTT
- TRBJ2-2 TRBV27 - CASSPDLSPGELFF TGTGCCAGCAGTCCTGACTTGTCTCCCGGGGAGCTGTTTTTT
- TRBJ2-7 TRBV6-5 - CASRYLQGLHEQYF TGTGCCAGCCGATACCTACAGGGCCTCCACGAGCAGTACTTC
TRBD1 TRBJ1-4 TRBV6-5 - CASSYSAGGREKLFF TGTGCCAGCAGTTACTCGGCAGGGGGTCGTGAAAAACTGTTTTTT
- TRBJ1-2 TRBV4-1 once CASSQGQDNYGYTF TGCGCCAGCAGCCAAGGACAGGATAACTATGGCTACACCTTC
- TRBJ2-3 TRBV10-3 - CAIRTSLSSTDTQYF TGTGCCATCAGAACTAGCTTGAGTAGCACAGATACGCAGTATTTT
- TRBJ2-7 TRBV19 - CASSLRDGPSGEQYF TGTGCCAGTAGTCTACGGGACGGCCCCTCGGGGGAGCAGTACTTC
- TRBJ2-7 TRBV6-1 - CTLKAGYEQYF TGTACTCTTAAGGCGGGATACGAGCAGTACTTC
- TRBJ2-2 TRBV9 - CASSGPWGELFF TGTGCCAGCAGCGGCCCGTGGGGGGAGCTGTTTTTT
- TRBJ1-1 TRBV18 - CASSLGADTEAFF TGTGCCAGCTCACTGGGGGCGGACACTGAAGCTTTCTTT
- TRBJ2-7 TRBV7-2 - CASSLEGSFYEQYF TGTGCCAGCAGCTTAGAAGGTAGCTTCTACGAGCAGTACTTC
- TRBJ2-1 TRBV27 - CASSRGNYNEQFF TGTGCCAGCAGTCGGGGAAATTACAATGAGCAGTTCTTC
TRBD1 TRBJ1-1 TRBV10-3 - CAVRDRGVGNTEAFF TGTGCCGTTAGAGACAGGGGAGTTGGGAACACTGAAGCTTTCTTT
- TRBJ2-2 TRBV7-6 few CASSLAPGPGELFF TGTGCCAGCAGCTTAGCCCCTGGCCCTGGGGAGCTGTTTTTT
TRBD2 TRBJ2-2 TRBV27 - CASGPGGSNTGELFF TGTGCCAGCGGTCCTGGCGGGAGTAATACCGGGGAGCTGTTTTTT
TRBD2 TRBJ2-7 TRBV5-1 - CASSPTTSGLAYEQYF TGCGCCAGCAGCCCGACTACTAGCGGGCTCGCCTACGAGCAGTACTTC
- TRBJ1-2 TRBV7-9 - CASRVGGIYGYTF TGTGCCAGCAGGGTCGGTGGTATCTATGGCTACACCTTC
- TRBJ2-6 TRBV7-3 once CASSSGQPGANVLTF TGTGCCAGCAGCTCAGGACAGCCCGGGGCCAACGTCCTGACTTTC